Listed below are T cell receptor beta chains from one sample, sequenced in a study of response to subunit inactivated influenza vaccine. Each CDR3 protein gets one entry after TCRdb re-called the RT-PCR reads with MiXCR. The repertoire holds more than 700,000 distinct CDR3 sequences, with about 20% as singletons. The sequences come from PBMCs from blood, collected less than 6 days after vaccination. These receptors came from a man aged 50 to 59 who received an inactivated influenza vaccine. Both conserved end residues are part of each CDR3. A D gene is named only where the DNA matches it firmly. Expanded clones are given a class, and other clones once, few, many or no size at all.

j_call clone_size v_call d_call cdr3_nt cdr3_aa
TRBJ1-5 - TRBV29-1 - TGCAGCGTTGTGACCGCTAATCAGCCCCAGCATTTT CSVVTANQPQHF
TRBJ2-7 - TRBV3-1 TRBD2 TGTGCCAGCAGCCAAGCAGGACTAGCGGCGACCTACGAGCAGTACTTC CASSQAGLAATYEQYF
TRBJ2-1 - TRBV7-9 TRBD2 TGTGCCAGCAGCCCGCGGACTAGCCACTCCTACAATGAGCAGTTCTTC CASSPRTSHSYNEQFF
TRBJ1-5 few TRBV3-1 TRBD1 TGTGCCAGCAGCCAAGTACAGGGGAGCAATCAGCCCCAGCATTTT CASSQVQGSNQPQHF
TRBJ1-1 - TRBV12-3/TRBV12-4 TRBD1 TGTGCCAGCAGCGAGACAGGGAGGTCCATGAACACTGAAGCTTTCTTT CASSETGRSMNTEAFF
TRBJ2-2 - TRBV7-2 - TGTGCCAGCAGCGTGGGTATCACCGGGGAGCTGTTTTTT CASSVGITGELFF
TRBJ2-3 - TRBV20-1 TRBD1 TGCAGTGCCCGGGACAGGGAACCAGATACGCAGTATTTT CSARDREPDTQYF
TRBJ1-1 few TRBV7-9 - TGTGCCAGCGGAGAGGGGGGGGTTCACACTGAAGCTTTCTTT CASGEGGVHTEAFF
TRBJ2-3 few TRBV7-3 - TGTGCCAGCAGCCTACTCGGTAGCGCTAGCACAGATACGCAGTATTTT CASSLLGSASTDTQYF
TRBJ1-2 - TRBV24-1 TRBD1 TGTGCCACCAGTGACCCGGACAGGCACTATGGCTACACCTTC CATSDPDRHYGYTF
TRBJ2-5 few TRBV7-2 TRBD2 TGTGCCAGCAGCTTCTGGGCGGGAGGTCCGGAGACCCAGTACTTC CASSFWAGGPETQYF
TRBJ2-1 many TRBV7-2 - TGTGCCAGCAGTTCCAGATCCTACAATGAGCAGTTCTTC CASSSRSYNEQFF
TRBJ1-2 few TRBV10-3 TRBD1 TGTGCCATCAGGGGGGCCGGGACAGGGAACTATGGCTACACCTTC CAIRGAGTGNYGYTF
TRBJ2-5 many TRBV12-3/TRBV12-4 - TGTGCCAGCAGTTTATGGGGGGAGACCCAGTACTTC CASSLWGETQYF
TRBJ2-3 - TRBV9 TRBD2 TGTGCCAGCAGCGCGCCGACGGGACTAGTTGTCATAGGTGGCACAGATACGCAGTATTTT CASSAPTGLVVIGGTDTQYF
TRBJ2-5 - TRBV12-3/TRBV12-4 - TGTGCCAGCAGTTTACACAGTAAAGAGACCCAGTACTTC CASSLHSKETQYF
TRBJ2-2 - TRBV2 TRBD1 TGTACCATCAGTTTAGCGCTACCGGGACAGCCGAACACCGGGGAGCTGTTTTTT CTISLALPGQPNTGELFF
TRBJ2-2 - TRBV6-5 - TGTGCCAGCAGTTACGGAGGACTCCCGTCCGGGGAGCTGTTTTTT CASSYGGLPSGELFF
TRBJ2-1 few TRBV24-1 - TGTGCCACCAGTGATTCGGACGGATGGAATGAGCAGTTCTTC CATSDSDGWNEQFF
TRBJ1-5 - TRBV12-3/TRBV12-4 - TGTGCCAGCAGTTTAGGGTTCGGGACGAGCAATCAGCCCCAGCATTTT CASSLGFGTSNQPQHF
TRBJ1-3 few TRBV20-1 TRBD1 TGCAGTGCTACTCCGGGACAGGGAGGTGGAAACACCATATATTTT CSATPGQGGGNTIYF
TRBJ2-5 - TRBV5-1 - TGCGCCAGCAGCTTGATAACACCTATGGACGACCAAGAGACCCAGTACTTC CASSLITPMDDQETQYF
TRBJ2-7 few TRBV6-2/TRBV6-3 TRBD1 TGTGCCAGCAGACCCCTTGGGAGGGACAGGGGCCACAAGGATCTCTACGAGCAGTACTTC CASRPLGRDRGHKDLYEQYF
TRBJ2-3 - TRBV9 - TGTGCCAGCAGCGTAGAGGGGGGACCTAGCACAGATACGCAGTATTTT CASSVEGGPSTDTQYF
TRBJ2-7 few TRBV20-1 TRBD2 TGCAGTGCTTTGACACCGACTAGCGGGCCCTACGAGCAGTACTTC CSALTPTSGPYEQYF
TRBJ2-1 few TRBV6-1 - TGTGCCAGCAGTATCCGGACAAGTGGCAATGAGCAGTTCTTC CASSIRTSGNEQFF
TRBJ2-5 few TRBV4-2 TRBD1 TGTGCCAGCAGCCAAGCTGACAGGGCAGAGACCCAGTACTTC CASSQADRAETQYF
TRBJ1-1 - TRBV20-1 - TGCAGTGCTAGAGATCTGGGCCGCCTTCGATACACTGAAGCTTTCTTT CSARDLGRLRYTEAFF
TRBJ2-7 - TRBV28 - TGTGCCAGCAGTAGCCCGGGCTCCGCCCCTTACGAGCAGTACTTC CASSSPGSAPYEQYF
TRBJ2-3 few TRBV5-5 - TGTGCCAGCAGCTTGGAAGGAGCGGGCGGTAACACAGATACGCAGTATTTT CASSLEGAGGNTDTQYF
TRBJ1-2 many TRBV5-4 - TGTGCCAGCAGCTTGGAGGACTATGGCTACACCTTC CASSLEDYGYTF
TRBJ1-1 - TRBV12-3/TRBV12-4 - TGTGCCAGCGAACCGGGGAAGGGAGGGAACACTGAAGCTTTCTTT CASEPGKGGNTEAFF
TRBJ2-7 - TRBV28 - TGTGCCAGCAGATCGCCGGGACATTCGCCCCCGTACTTC CASRSPGHSPPYF
TRBJ2-2 few TRBV20-1 - TGCAGCGGGCGCGGGACGAACACCGGGGAGCTGTTTTTT CSGRGTNTGELFF
TRBJ2-2 few TRBV15 - TGTGCCACCAGCAGAGGGTTGGGGACCGGGGAGCTGTTTTTT CATSRGLGTGELFF
TRBJ2-7 - TRBV7-2 - TGTGCCAGCAGCCAGAGACTAGGGGGCTACGAGCAGTACTTC CASSQRLGGYEQYF
TRBJ1-2 few TRBV5-4 - TGTGCCAGCAGCTTGGACGTCGGGTTCGGGGACTATGGCTACACCTTC CASSLDVGFGDYGYTF
TRBJ2-3 - TRBV10-3 - TGTGCCATCAGTGTCCGGGGAGGTGGGACAGATACGCAGTATTTT CAISVRGGGTDTQYF
TRBJ1-4 few TRBV6-5 - TGTGCCAGCAGTTTGACAGTCAATGAAAAACTGTTTTTT CASSLTVNEKLFF
TRBJ2-1 - TRBV29-1 TRBD2 TGCAGCGTTGCCTGGGGACTAGCGGGAGACAATGAGCAGTTCTTC CSVAWGLAGDNEQFF
TRBJ2-1 - TRBV20-1 - TGCAGTGCCGCGTCTACGGGGCGTTCCTACAATGAGCAGTTCTTC CSAASTGRSYNEQFF
TRBJ2-7 - TRBV18 TRBD1 TGTGCCAGCTCACCCGCCGGGACATCCCCAGGGGGGCAGTACTTC CASSPAGTSPGGQYF
TRBJ2-5 - TRBV29-1 TRBD1 TGCAGCGGCCGGGACAGTCCACGAGAGACCCAGTACTTC CSGRDSPRETQYF
TRBJ2-3 many TRBV18 - TGTGCCAGCTCACCGGACAGTCATACGCAGTATTTT CASSPDSHTQYF
TRBJ2-7 - TRBV5-1 - TGCGCCAGCAGCTTCGCGACAGACCCCTACGAGCAGTACTTC CASSFATDPYEQYF
TRBJ1-6 many TRBV5-1 - TGCGCCAGCAGCTTGGCGGGGAGAGATTCACCCCTCCACTTT CASSLAGRDSPLHF
TRBJ2-1 - TRBV5-1 TRBD1 TGCGCCAGCAGGACCGGGACAGACTACAATGAGCAGTTCTTC CASRTGTDYNEQFF
TRBJ1-2 - TRBV6-5 TRBD1 TGTGCCAGCAGTGACTCCGGGACAGCTTATAACTATGGCTACACCTTC CASSDSGTAYNYGYTF
TRBJ1-4 - TRBV9 - TGTGCCAGCAGCCCCGGACAGCCTGCAACTAATGAAAAACTGTTTTTT CASSPGQPATNEKLFF
TRBJ2-2 few TRBV6-1 - TGTGCCAGCACCCAAGGGGGGAGGCACACCGGGGAGCTGTTTTTT CASTQGGRHTGELFF
TRBJ2-5 - TRBV15 TRBD1 TGTGCCACCAGCAGGACAGGGGGTCTCCAAGAGACCCAGTACTTC CATSRTGGLQETQYF
TRBJ1-2 - TRBV3-1 - TGTGCCAGCAGCCAAGATCGGGTTGGCTACACCTTC CASSQDRVGYTF
TRBJ2-7 - TRBV2 TRBD1 TGTGCCAGCCTTTGGGACAGGAGCTCCTACGAGCAGTACTTC CASLWDRSSYEQYF
TRBJ1-5 few TRBV29-1 - TGCAGCGTTGTCATGGATAGCAATCAGCCCCAGCATTTT CSVVMDSNQPQHF